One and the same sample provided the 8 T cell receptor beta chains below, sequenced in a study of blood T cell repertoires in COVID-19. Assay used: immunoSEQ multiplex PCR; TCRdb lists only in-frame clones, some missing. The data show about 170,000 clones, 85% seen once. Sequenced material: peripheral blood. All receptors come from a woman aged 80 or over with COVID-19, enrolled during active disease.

CDR3 DNA: TGTGCCAGTAGTACGAACTTGGACAGGGACGAGCAGTACTTC. This codes for CASSTNLDRDEQYF. The rearrangement joins TRBV19 to TRBJ2-7, with 8 nucleotides matching TRBD1. Germline loops: CDR1 LNHDA, CDR2 SQIVND (reference sequence). CDR3 size: 14 residues. The V and J ends lost 4 bases and 5 bases, in that order; junction bases with no gene match: 7.

The CDR3 nucleotides read TGTGCCAGCAGTGAAGGTGGGGGGGCTAATGAAAAACTGTTTTTT. The encoded protein is CASSEGGGANEKLFF. This chain uses TRBV2 with TRBJ1-4, with D tentatively TRBD1 (5 bases). V lost 1 base, J lost 3 bases, and 9 bases lay in between. This CDR3 contains 15 residues. CDR1 and CDR2 from the germline V gene are SNHLY and FYNNEI.

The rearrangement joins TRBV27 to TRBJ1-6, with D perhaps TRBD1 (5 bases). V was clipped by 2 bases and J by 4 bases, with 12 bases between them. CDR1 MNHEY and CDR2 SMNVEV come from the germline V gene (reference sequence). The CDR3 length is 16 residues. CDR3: CASSLAAGLYNSPLHF. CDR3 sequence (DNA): TGTGCCAGCAGTTTAGCCGCAGGGTTGTATAATTCACCCCTCCACTTT.

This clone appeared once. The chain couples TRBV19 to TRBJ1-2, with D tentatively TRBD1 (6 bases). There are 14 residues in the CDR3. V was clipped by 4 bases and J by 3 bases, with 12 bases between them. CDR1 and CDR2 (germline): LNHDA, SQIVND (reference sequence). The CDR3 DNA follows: TGTGCCAGTAGTAACCCCAGGGGAGACTATGGCTACACCTTC. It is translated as CASSNPRGDYGYTF. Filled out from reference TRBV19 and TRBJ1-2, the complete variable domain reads DGGITQSPKYLFRKEGQNVTLSCEQNLNHDAMYWYRQDPGQGLRLIYYSQIVNDFQKGDIAEGYSVSREKKESFPLTVTSAQKNPTAFYLCASSNPRGDYGYTFGSGTRLTVV.

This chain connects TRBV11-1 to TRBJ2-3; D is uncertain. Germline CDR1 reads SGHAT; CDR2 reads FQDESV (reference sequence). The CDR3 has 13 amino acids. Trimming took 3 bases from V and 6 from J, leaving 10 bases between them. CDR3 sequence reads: CASSLIPADTQYF. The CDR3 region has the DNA TGTGCCAGCAGCTTGATCCCCGCGGATACGCAGTATTTT. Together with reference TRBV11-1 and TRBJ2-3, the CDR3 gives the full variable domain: EAEVAQSPRYKITEKSQAVAFWCDPISGHATLYWYRQILGQGPELLVQFQDESVVDDSQLPKDRFSAERLKGVDSTLKIQPAELGDSAMYLCASSLIPADTQYFGPGTRLTVL.

CDR3 protein: CASSAAGGSGELFF. CDR3 nucleotides: TGTGCCAGCAGCGCAGCGGGAGGTTCCGGGGAGCTGTTTTTT. The chain uses TRBV6-4 and TRBJ2-2, with 9 positions matching TRBD2. Germline V lookup: CDR1 MRHNA, CDR2 SNTAGT. The ends lost 6 bases at V and 6 bases at J; junction bases unmatched: 5. The CDR3 has 14 amino acids.

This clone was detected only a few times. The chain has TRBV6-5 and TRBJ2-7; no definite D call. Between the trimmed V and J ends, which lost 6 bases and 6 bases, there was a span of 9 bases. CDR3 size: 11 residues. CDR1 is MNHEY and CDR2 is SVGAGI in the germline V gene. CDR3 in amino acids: CASSRGGEQYF. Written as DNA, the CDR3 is TGTGCCAGCAGCCGAGGTGGCGAGCAGTACTTC.

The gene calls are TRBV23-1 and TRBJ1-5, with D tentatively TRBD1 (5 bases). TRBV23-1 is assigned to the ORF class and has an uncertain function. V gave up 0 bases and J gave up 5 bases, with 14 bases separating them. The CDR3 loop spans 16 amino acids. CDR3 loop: CASSQSVRQGDQPQHF. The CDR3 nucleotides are TGCGCCAGCAGTCAATCGGTGAGGCAGGGCGATCAGCCCCAGCATTTT.